This is a list of T cell receptor beta chains from one sample in a study of T cells after yellow fever vaccination. TCRdb processed the 5' RACE reads anew with MiXCR; each CDR3 protein has one entry. This table has 55,000 to 70,000 distinct CDR3 sequences, approximately 7% appearing once. Here the sequenced sample was CD8+ T cells sorted from PBMCs, taken about 49 days after the first yellow fever vaccination. All receptors derive from a man between 18 and 29 years old who received the YFV17D yellow fever vaccine. The CDR3 runs from the conserved cysteine through the conserved F or W. D genes are given only for firm matches. Rows may omit the clone size; those that give it use once, few, many or a size class.

abundance: few; j_gene: TRBJ1-4; v_gene: TRBV5-1; len: 13; d_gene: -; CDR3aa: CASSGGANEKLFF; CDR3nt: TGCGCCAGCAGCGGGGGAGCTAATGAAAAACTGTTTTTT
abundance: many; j_gene: TRBJ2-3; v_gene: TRBV27; len: 14; d_gene: TRBD1; CDR3aa: CASRWTGLADTQYF; CDR3nt: TGTGCCAGCAGATGGACAGGTTTGGCAGATACGCAGTATTTT
abundance: few; j_gene: TRBJ2-1; v_gene: TRBV19; len: 12; d_gene: -; CDR3aa: CASSPTGNEQFF; CDR3nt: TGTGCCAGTAGTCCGACGGGGAATGAGCAGTTCTTC
abundance: many; j_gene: TRBJ1-5; v_gene: TRBV11-2; len: 14; d_gene: -; CDR3aa: CASSPGSGVQPQHF; CDR3nt: TGTGCCAGCAGCCCCGGGTCAGGGGTCCAGCCCCAGCATTTT
abundance: -; j_gene: TRBJ2-4; v_gene: TRBV12-3/TRBV12-4; len: 14; d_gene: TRBD1; CDR3aa: CASKQTGAKNIQYF; CDR3nt: TGTGCCAGCAAGCAGACAGGGGCCAAAAACATTCAGTACTTC
abundance: few; j_gene: TRBJ1-2; v_gene: TRBV5-1; len: 16; d_gene: -; CDR3aa: CASSLVTGTINYGYTF; CDR3nt: TGCGCCAGCAGCTTGGTGACGGGGACAATTAACTATGGCTACACCTTC
abundance: many; j_gene: TRBJ1-1; v_gene: TRBV7-9; len: 14; d_gene: -; CDR3aa: CASSYEGGGTEAFF; CDR3nt: TGTGCCAGCAGCTACGAAGGTGGGGGGACTGAAGCTTTCTTT
abundance: few; j_gene: TRBJ2-6; v_gene: TRBV6-5; len: 18; d_gene: -; CDR3aa: CASSYSGIRVSGANVLTF; CDR3nt: TGTGCCAGCAGTTACTCAGGGATTAGGGTCTCTGGGGCCAACGTCCTGACTTTC
abundance: few; j_gene: TRBJ2-5; v_gene: TRBV5-1; len: 15; d_gene: TRBD2; CDR3aa: CASSGTSGVGETQYF; CDR3nt: TGCGCCAGCAGCGGGACTAGCGGGGTGGGAGAGACCCAGTACTTC
abundance: -; j_gene: TRBJ2-1; v_gene: TRBV27; len: 14; d_gene: TRBD1; CDR3aa: CTSSFLSDRGEQFF; CDR3nt: TGTACCAGCAGTTTCCTATCGGACAGGGGCGAGCAGTTCTTC
abundance: many; j_gene: TRBJ2-7; v_gene: TRBV5-1; len: 13; d_gene: -; CDR3aa: CASSFSKGYEQYF; CDR3nt: TGCGCCAGCAGCTTTTCGAAAGGGTACGAGCAGTACTTC
abundance: -; j_gene: TRBJ1-1; v_gene: TRBV19; len: 13; d_gene: -; CDR3aa: CASSPRAATEAFF; CDR3nt: TGTGCCAGTAGTCCCCGAGCGGCCACTGAAGCTTTCTTT
abundance: many; j_gene: TRBJ2-5; v_gene: TRBV18; len: 14; d_gene: -; CDR3aa: CASSPGTVQETQYF; CDR3nt: TGTGCCAGCTCACCAGGGACGGTGCAAGAGACCCAGTACTTC